This passage covers 3 T cell receptor beta chains from one sample sequenced in a study of blood T cell repertoires in COVID-19. Method: immunoSEQ multiplex PCR; TCRdb's copy keeps in-frame clones and lacks some. The sample has about 59,000 clones; around 79% are singletons. Sequencing used peripheral blood. The receptors come from a man between 60 and 75 years old with acute or convalescent COVID-19.

The chain couples TRBV7-8 to TRBJ1-1, with 7 positions matching TRBD1. The trim removed 6 bases at V and 5 bases at J, leaving 9 bases unmatched. The CDR3 sequence is 14 residues long. The germline V gene encodes CDR1 SGHVS and CDR2 FQNEAQ. CDR3 in amino acids: CASRSPDRRTEAFF. In DNA, the CDR3 is TGTGCCAGCAGAAGTCCGGACAGGAGGACTGAAGCTTTCTTT.

The rearrangement joins TRBV11-3 to TRBJ2-5; maybe TRBD1 (8 bases). V dropped 5 bases and J dropped 3 bases, with 13 bases sitting between them. The CDR3 covers 14 residues. Germline-derived CDR1 and CDR2 are SGHNT and YENEEA. CDR3 loop: CASSLQGGEETQYF. Written as DNA, the CDR3 is TGTGCCAGCAGCCTACAGGGGGGGGAAGAGACCCAGTACTTC.

The chain joins TRBV5-1 to TRBJ2-3; weak D call: TRBD1 (5 bases). Trimming cost V 4 bases and J 2 bases, with 11 bases left between them. The length of the CDR3 is 14 residues. In germline, CDR1 is SGHRS, CDR2 YFSETQ. The CDR3 coding sequence is TGCGCCAGCAGCCCGGACACGAACACAGATACGCAGTATTTT. Amino acids: CASSPDTNTDTQYF. The variable domain in full, with the rest retrieved from reference TRBV5-1 and TRBJ2-3, is KAGVTQTPRYLIKTRGQQVTLSCSPISGHRSVSWYQQTPGQGLQFLFEYFSETQRNKGNFPGRFSGRQFSNSRSEMNVSTLELGDSALYLCASSPDTNTDTQYFGPGTRLTVL.